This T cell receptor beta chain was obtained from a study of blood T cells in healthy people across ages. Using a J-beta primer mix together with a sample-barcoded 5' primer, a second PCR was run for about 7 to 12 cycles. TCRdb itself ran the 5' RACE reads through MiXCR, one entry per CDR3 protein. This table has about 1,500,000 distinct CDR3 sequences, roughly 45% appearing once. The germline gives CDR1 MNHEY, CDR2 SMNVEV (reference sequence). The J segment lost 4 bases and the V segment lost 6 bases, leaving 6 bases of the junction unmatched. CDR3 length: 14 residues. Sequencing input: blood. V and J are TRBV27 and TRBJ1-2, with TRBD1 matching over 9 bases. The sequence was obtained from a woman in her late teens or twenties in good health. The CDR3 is CASRSQGAGYGYTF. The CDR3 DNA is TGTGCCAGCAGATCACAGGGGGCGGGCTATGGCTACACCTTC.